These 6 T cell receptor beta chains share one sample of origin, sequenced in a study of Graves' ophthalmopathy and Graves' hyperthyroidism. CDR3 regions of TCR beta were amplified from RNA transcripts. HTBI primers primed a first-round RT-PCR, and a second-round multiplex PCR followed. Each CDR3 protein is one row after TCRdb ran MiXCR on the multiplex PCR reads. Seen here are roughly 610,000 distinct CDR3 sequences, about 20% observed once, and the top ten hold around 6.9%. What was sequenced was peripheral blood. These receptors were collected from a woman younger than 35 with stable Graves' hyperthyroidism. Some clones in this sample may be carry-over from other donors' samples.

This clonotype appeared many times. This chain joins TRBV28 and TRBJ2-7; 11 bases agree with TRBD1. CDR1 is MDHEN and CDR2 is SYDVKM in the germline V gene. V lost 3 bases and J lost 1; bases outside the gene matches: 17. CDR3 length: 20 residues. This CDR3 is CASSFSWRGQGELLSYEQYF. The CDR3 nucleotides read TGTGCCAGCAGTTTTTCTTGGCGGGGACAGGGGGAACTCTTATCCTACGAGCAGTACTTC.

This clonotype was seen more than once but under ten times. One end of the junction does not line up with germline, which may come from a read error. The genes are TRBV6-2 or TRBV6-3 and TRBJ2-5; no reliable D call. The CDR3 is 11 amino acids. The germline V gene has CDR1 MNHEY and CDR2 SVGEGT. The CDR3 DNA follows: TGTGCCGGCAGTCAGCAAGAGACCCAGTACTTC. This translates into CAGSQQETQYF.

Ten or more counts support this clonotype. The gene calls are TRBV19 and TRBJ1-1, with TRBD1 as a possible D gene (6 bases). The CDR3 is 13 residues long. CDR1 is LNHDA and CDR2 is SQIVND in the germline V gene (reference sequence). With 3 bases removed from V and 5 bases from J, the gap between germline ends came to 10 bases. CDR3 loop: CASSMKGVTEAFF. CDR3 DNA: TGTGCCAGTAGTATGAAGGGGGTAACTGAAGCTTTCTTT. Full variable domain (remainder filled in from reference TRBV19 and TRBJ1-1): DGGITQSPKYLFRKEGQNVTLSCEQNLNHDAMYWYRQDPGQGLRLIYYSQIVNDFQKGDIAEGYSVSREKKESFPLTVTSAQKNPTAFYLCASSMKGVTEAFFGQGTRLTVV.

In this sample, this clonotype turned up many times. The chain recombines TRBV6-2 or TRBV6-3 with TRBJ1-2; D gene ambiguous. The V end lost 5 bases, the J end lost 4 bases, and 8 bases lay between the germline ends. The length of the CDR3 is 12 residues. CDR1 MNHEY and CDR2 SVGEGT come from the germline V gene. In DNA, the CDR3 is TGTGCCAGCAGTGGGTCCCTCTATGGCTACACCTTC. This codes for CASSGSLYGYTF.

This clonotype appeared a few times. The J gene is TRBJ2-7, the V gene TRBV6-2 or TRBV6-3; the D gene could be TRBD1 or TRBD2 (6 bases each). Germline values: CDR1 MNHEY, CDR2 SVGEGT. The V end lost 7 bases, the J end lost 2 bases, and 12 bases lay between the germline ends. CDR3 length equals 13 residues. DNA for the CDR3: TGTGCCAGCACCACGGGGGCCCCCTACGAGCAGTACTTC. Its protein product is CASTTGAPYEQYF.

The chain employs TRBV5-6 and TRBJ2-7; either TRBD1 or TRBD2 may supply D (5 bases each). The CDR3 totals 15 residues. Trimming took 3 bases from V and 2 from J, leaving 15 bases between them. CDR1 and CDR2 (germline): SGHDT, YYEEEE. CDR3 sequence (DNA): TGTGCCAGCAGCTCCCTCGGGACCTTCGCCTACGAGCAGTACTTC. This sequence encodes CASSSLGTFAYEQYF.